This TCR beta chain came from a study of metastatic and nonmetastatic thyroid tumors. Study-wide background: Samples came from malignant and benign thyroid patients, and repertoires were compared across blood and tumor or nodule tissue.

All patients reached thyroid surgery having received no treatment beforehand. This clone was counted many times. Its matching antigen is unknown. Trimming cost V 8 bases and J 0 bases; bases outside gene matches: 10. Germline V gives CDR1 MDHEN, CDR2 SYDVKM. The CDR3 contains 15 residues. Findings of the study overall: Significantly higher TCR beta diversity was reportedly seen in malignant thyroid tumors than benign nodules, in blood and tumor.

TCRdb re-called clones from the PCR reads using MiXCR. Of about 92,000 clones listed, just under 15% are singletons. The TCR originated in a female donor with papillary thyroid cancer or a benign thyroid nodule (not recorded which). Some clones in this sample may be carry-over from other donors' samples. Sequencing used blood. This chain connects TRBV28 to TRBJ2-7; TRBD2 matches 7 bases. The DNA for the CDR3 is TGTGCCAGCCATGCCCCGGGCGGGAGCTCCTACGAGCAGTACTTC. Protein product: CASHAPGGSSYEQYF.